The 21 T cell receptor beta chains presented below share a single source sample, sequenced in a study of CD8 T cells in ankylosing spondylitis. Each CDR3 protein gets one entry after TCRdb re-called the 5' RACE reads with MiXCR. The table shows about 42,000 distinct CDR3 sequences, with under 4.5% occurring only once. The sample was blood, either unsorted or a sorted T cell fraction (not recorded which). These receptors were taken from a female donor with ankylosing spondylitis or in good health (not recorded which).

This clonotype has ten or more counts. It may be a read error: a sequence one base away is much more abundant. V is TRBV9 and J is TRBJ1-2; D is ambiguous. This CDR3 contains 12 residues. V was clipped by 0 bases and J by 8 bases, with 8 bases between them. Germline CDR1 and CDR2: SGDLS and YYNGEE. The CDR3 spells CASSVEGGGYTF. CDR3 nucleotides: TGTGCCAGCAGCGTAGAAGGTGGAGGCTACACCTTC.

The sample holds many counts of this clonotype. The genes are TRBV9 and TRBJ1-2; 7 positions agree with TRBD1. Unmatched junction bases numbered 11, after V lost 4 bases and J lost 5 bases. This CDR3 is 15 amino acids long. CDR1 and CDR2 from the germline V gene are SGDLS and YYNGEE. As DNA, the CDR3 is TGTGCCAGCAGCCCCCGCCCGGGACAGCAATATGGCTACACCTTC. Translated: CASSPRPGQQYGYTF.

This clonotype has a count of ten or more. The chain recombines TRBV9 with TRBJ1-2; D not resolved. The CDR3 is 13 residues long. Germline V gene data show CDR1 as SGDLS and CDR2 as YYNGEE. V gave up 4 bases and J gave up 0 bases, with 7 bases separating them. CDR3 sequence reads: CASSPQANYGYTF. In nucleotides, the CDR3 is TGTGCCAGCAGCCCCCAAGCTAACTATGGCTACACCTTC.

This clonotype has a handful of counts. The chain links TRBV9 to TRBJ2-1; the match to TRBD2 covers 7 bases. In germline, CDR1 is SGDLS, CDR2 YYNGEE. The CDR3 spans 14 residues. V shed 0 bases and J 7 bases; nucleotides not matched to a gene: 4. Here the CDR3 DNA reads TGTGCCAGCAGCGTAGAACTAGCGACGAATGAGCAGTTCTTC. Encoded protein: CASSVELATNEQFF.

The chain employs TRBV9 and TRBJ2-3; 10 bases align to TRBD2. Germline-derived CDR1 and CDR2 are SGDLS and YYNGEE. V shed 0 bases, J shed 0 bases, and the junction held 7 bases outside the gene matches. This CDR3 comprises 18 residues. The CDR3 loop is CASSVVPVAGGSTDTQYF. The CDR3 nucleotides read TGTGCCAGCAGCGTAGTTCCCGTAGCGGGGGGAAGCACAGATACGCAGTATTTT.

There are many counts of this clonotype. The CDR3 DNA is TGTGCCAGCAGCGCAGGACAGGCCCGCGCGTTGAACACTGAAGCTTTCTTT. Protein product: CASSAGQARALNTEAFF. V usage is TRBV9 and J usage is TRBJ1-1; 7 bases agree with TRBD1. V was clipped by 3 bases and J by 0 bases; unmatched bases: 11. This CDR3 is built from 17 residues. In germline, CDR1 is SGDLS, CDR2 YYNGEE.

This clonotype showed up many times. V and J are TRBV23-1 and TRBJ2-5, with 8 bases fitting TRBD1. TRBV23-1 is an open reading frame whose function is uncertain. This CDR3 contains 17 residues. Trimming took 0 bases from V and 2 from J; bases not matched to a gene: 8. This CDR3 reads CASSQSRSRGQQETQYF. In DNA, the CDR3 is TGCGCCAGCAGTCAATCTCGAAGCAGGGGGCAACAAGAGACCCAGTACTTC.

This clonotype was seen at least ten times. The chain combines TRBV24-1 with TRBJ1-1, with no clear D. CDR3 length equals 21 residues. The germline CDR1 and CDR2 sequences are KGHDR and SFDVKD. CDR3 loop: CGTSDLLTISGSGGLNTEAFF. The CDR3 DNA sequence: TGTGGGACCAGTGATTTGCTTACTATTTCAGGATCAGGTGGGTTGAACACTGAAGCTTTCTTT.

This clonotype has ten or more counts. This chain links TRBV9 with TRBJ1-5; D perhaps matches TRBD1 (6 bases). Germline V lookup: CDR1 SGDLS, CDR2 YYNGEE. The CDR3 extends over 15 amino acids. Deletions cut 4 bases from V and 11 bases from J, with 22 bases between. Here the CDR3 reads CASSPGDTGLESQHF. CDR3 coding DNA: TGTGCCAGCAGCCCGGGGGACACCGGCCTAGAGTCCCAGCATTTT.

This clonotype was seen at least ten times. This chain links TRBV9 with TRBJ1-1; D may be TRBD1 (6 bases). Trimming cost V 0 bases and J 5 bases, with 11 bases left between them. Germline CDR1 and CDR2: SGDLS and YYNGEE. CDR3 length: 14 amino acids. The CDR3 DNA follows: TGTGCCAGCAGCGTAGAAGGGGGGAGAACTGAAGCTTTCTTT. The encoded protein is CASSVEGGRTEAFF.

This clonotype was seen ten or more times. V and J are TRBV9 and TRBJ2-1; 11 nucleotides match TRBD1. Germline assignment: CDR1 SGDLS and CDR2 YYNGEE. V was clipped by 4 bases and J by 6 bases; unmatched bases: 6. This CDR3 region has 15 residues. CDR3 DNA sequence: TGTGCCAGCAGCCTTGGACAGGGGGCCGGCAATGAGCAGTTCTTC. The encoded protein is CASSLGQGAGNEQFF.

Many counts were recorded for this clonotype. V and J are TRBV7-2 and TRBJ2-7; D may correspond to TRBD1 or TRBD2 (6 bases each). Per germline, CDR1 SGHTA and CDR2 FQGNSA. The V end lost 1 base, the J end lost 6 bases, and 13 bases lay between the germline ends. The CDR3 spans 14 residues. For the CDR3, the DNA is TGTGCCAGCAGCTTAGGCCACCCGGGGGCCGAGCAGTACTTC. Protein: CASSLGHPGAEQYF. Full variable domain (remainder filled in from reference TRBV7-2 and TRBJ2-7): GAGVSQSPSNKVTEKGKDVELRCDPISGHTALYWYRQSLGQGLEFLIYFQGNSAPDKSGLPSDRFSAERTGGSVSTLTIQRTQQEDSAVYLCASSLGHPGAEQYFGPGTRLTVT.

This clonotype came up many times. This chain joins TRBV9 and TRBJ1-2, with 9 bases lining up with TRBD1. In germline, CDR1 is SGDLS, CDR2 YYNGEE. The CDR3 is 15 residues long. The ends lost 0 bases at V and 8 bases at J; junction bases unmatched: 8. In nucleotides, the CDR3 is TGTGCCAGCAGCGTAGACGACAGGGGGGATAGGGGCTACACCTTC. Translated: CASSVDDRGDRGYTF.

This clonotype was recorded many times. This sequence joins TRBV9 and TRBJ1-1; 8 nucleotides line up with TRBD1. V shed 7 bases, J shed 0 bases, and the junction held 5 bases outside the gene matches. The CDR3 is 14 amino acids. Per germline, CDR1 SGDLS and CDR2 YYNGEE. CDR3 region: CASGQGRVNTEAFF. CDR3 DNA: TGTGCCAGCGGACAGGGTAGAGTGAACACTGAAGCTTTCTTT. Variable domain in full (rest from reference TRBV9 and TRBJ1-1): DSGVTQTPKHLITATGQRVTLRCSPRSGDLSVYWYQQSLDQGLQFLIQYYNGEERAKGNILERFSAQQFPDLHSELNLSSLELGDSALYFCASGQGRVNTEAFFGQGTRLTVV.

In its sample, this clonotype was seen many times. This chain connects TRBV9 to TRBJ1-6; D not certain. This CDR3 is built from 13 residues. Deletions cut 4 bases from V and 6 bases from J, with 8 bases between. Germline V gene lookup returns CDR1 SGDLS and CDR2 YYNGEE. The CDR3 bases are TGTGCCAGCAGCATAGAGAGTAATTCACCCCTCCACTTT. Translated: CASSIESNSPLHF.

At least ten counts were recorded for this clonotype. The genes are TRBV9 and TRBJ2-1; no clear D gene. V lost 3 bases and J 6 bases, leaving 19 bases between the germline ends. The CDR3 is made up of 16 amino acids. CDR1 is SGDLS and CDR2 is YYNGEE in the germline V gene. Written as DNA, the CDR3 is TGTGCCAGCAGCGCCCTAGGAGACGTGTTGATCAATGAGCAGTTCTTC. Translation: CASSALGDVLINEQFF. The variable domain in full, completed from reference TRBV9 and TRBJ2-1, reads DSGVTQTPKHLITATGQRVTLRCSPRSGDLSVYWYQQSLDQGLQFLIQYYNGEERAKGNILERFSAQQFPDLHSELNLSSLELGDSALYFCASSALGDVLINEQFFGPGTRLTVL.

This clonotype was seen many times. The V call is TRBV21-1, the J call TRBJ2-3; TRBD2, the table's D call, was not compared with the DNA. TRBV21-1 is recorded as a pseudogene. The CDR3 runs to 16 residues. The CDR3 coding sequence is TGTGCCAGCAGCAAAGGAGAAGGGGAACTAGGGGATACGCAGTATTTT. Its protein product is CASSKGEGELGDTQYF.

This clonotype was observed at least ten times. The V call is TRBV9, the J call TRBJ1-1; a possible D gene is TRBD1 (5 bases). The CDR3 consists of 16 residues. Trimming took 3 bases from V and 1 from J, leaving 16 bases between them. Germline V CDR1 and CDR2: SGDLS, YYNGEE. The CDR3 nucleotides read TGTGCCAGCAGCGGAGAAAGACTGACAGCGAACACTGAAGCTTTCTTT. Residues: CASSGERLTANTEAFF. The entire variable domain, with the rest obtained from reference TRBV9 and TRBJ1-1, is as follows: DSGVTQTPKHLITATGQRVTLRCSPRSGDLSVYWYQQSLDQGLQFLIQYYNGEERAKGNILERFSAQQFPDLHSELNLSSLELGDSALYFCASSGERLTANTEAFFGQGTRLTVV.

This clonotype was detected ten times or more. The chain uses TRBV9 and TRBJ1-1; no reliable D call. Trimming cost V 4 bases and J 4 bases, with 14 bases left between them. CDR1 is SGDLS, CDR2 YYNGEE, per germline. The CDR3 loop spans 14 amino acids. CDR3 residues: CASSSRSWTTEAFF. DNA of the CDR3: TGTGCCAGCAGCTCTAGATCGTGGACCACTGAAGCTTTCTTT. Looking up the rest from reference TRBV9 and TRBJ1-1 gives the full variable domain: DSGVTQTPKHLITATGQRVTLRCSPRSGDLSVYWYQQSLDQGLQFLIQYYNGEERAKGNILERFSAQQFPDLHSELNLSSLELGDSALYFCASSSRSWTTEAFFGQGTRLTVV.

There are many counts of this clonotype. The V and J genes are TRBV9 and TRBJ2-2, with no clear D. V dropped 3 bases and J dropped 9 bases, with 9 bases sitting between them. The CDR3 sequence is 12 residues long. Germline V gives CDR1 SGDLS, CDR2 YYNGEE. The DNA for the CDR3 is TGTGCCAGCAGCGCCAGAGGAAGGGAGCTGTTTTTT. This translates into CASSARGRELFF.

This clonotype was seen repeatedly, ten times or more. The chain joins TRBV9 to TRBJ2-2; no clear D gene. In germline, CDR1 is SGDLS, CDR2 YYNGEE. The CDR3 totals 15 residues. With 4 bases removed from V and 5 bases from J, the gap between germline ends came to 15 bases. CDR3 nucleotides: TGTGCCAGCAGCCCCCACTCGGTGTGGACCGGGGAGCTGTTTTTT. This codes for CASSPHSVWTGELFF.